This T cell receptor (beta chain) was profiled in a study of T-cell memory formation after mild COVID-19. Overall study: TCR clustering was largely donor specific.

5'RACE primed at constant segments yielded TCR alpha and TCR beta cDNA libraries bearing sample barcodes and UMIs. TCRdb reprocessed the 5' RACE reads with MiXCR, giving one entry per CDR3 protein. Here the sample spans about 270,000 distinct CDR3 sequences, 15% being singletons. Looked up from germline, CDR1 is SGHTA and CDR2 is FQGNSA. This CDR3 is 17 amino acids long. The V and J ends lost 1 base and 3 bases, in that order; junction bases with no gene match: 10. This clonotype was found a few times. Its antigen is currently unknown. General study results and limits: Memory sampled before infection contained some responding clones, suggesting cross-reactive memory joined. For second-wave clones that peaked at day 37, SARS-CoV-2 specificity went unverified.

This chain connects TRBV7-2 to TRBJ1-2; the match to TRBD1 covers 8 bases. The TCR sequence derives from an adult woman who had mild COVID-19 (a few samples of this study predate the infection). Cell type and time point are not known. Material: PBMCs or a T cell subset sorted from them (not recorded which). CDR3 nucleotides: TGTGCCAGCAGCTTAGTTGGCAGGGGGCTTTATGACTATGGCTACACCTTC. As protein: CASSLVGRGLYDYGYTF.